Following are 19 T cell receptor beta chains from one sample sequenced in a study of T cell responses to AZD1222 COVID-19 vaccine. Here immunoSEQ multiplex PCR was the method, and the copy in TCRdb shows in-frame clones only, minus some. The sample lists roughly 100,000 clones, 90% to 95% occurring once. The sequences come from peripheral blood, collected on day 0 of AZD1222 vaccination. The receptors were gathered from an adult in good health.

In DNA, the CDR3 is TGTGCCAGCAGCCGAGCCCCGGGACAGGGGTTCTACAATGAGCAGTTCTTC. It encodes CASSRAPGQGFYNEQFF. The chain has TRBV3-1 (or the pseudogene TRBV3-2) and TRBJ2-1, with 10 bases fitting TRBD1. CDR1 is LGHDT, CDR2 YNNKEL, per germline (reference sequence). The CDR3 totals 17 residues. V lost 4 bases to trimming and J lost 3 bases; unmatched junction nucleotides: 9.

V is TRBV5-8 and J is TRBJ1-3; possible D gene TRBD1, 6 bases. Trimming cost V 4 bases and J 0 bases, with 8 bases left between them. Germline values: CDR1 SGHTS, CDR2 YDEGEE. This CDR3 has 14 residues. The CDR3 spells CASSRTASGNTIYF. CDR3 nucleotide sequence: TGTGCCAGCAGCCGGACAGCCTCTGGAAACACCATATATTTT.

The V gene is TRBV14, the J gene TRBJ1-3; the D is unclear. Germline values: CDR1 SGHDN, CDR2 FVKESK. The CDR3 spans 15 residues. The V and J ends lost 1 base and 0 bases respectively, with 7 bases between them. CDR3 sequence reads: CASSQVLSSGNTIYF. Written as DNA, the CDR3 is TGTGCCAGCAGCCAAGTATTGAGCTCTGGAAACACCATATATTTT.

The chain carries TRBV12-5 and TRBJ1-5, with D perhaps matching TRBD1 (6 bases). The germline V gene encodes CDR1 LGHNT and CDR2 FRNRAP. This CDR3 has 15 amino acids. Trimming left V 1 base short and J 6 bases short, with 13 bases between. The CDR3 is CASGLEQGRSQPQHF. The CDR3, as DNA: TGTGCTAGTGGTTTGGAGCAGGGGAGAAGTCAGCCCCAGCATTTT.

This clone was detected only once. V and J are TRBV18 and TRBJ1-6; D remains ambiguous. CDR1 and CDR2 from the germline V gene are KGHSH and LQKENI. The V and J ends lost 3 bases and 9 bases respectively, with 18 bases between them. The CDR3 extends over 16 amino acids. The CDR3 nucleotides read TGTGCCAGCTCACCCCAAACGTTCCAGCGGGGTTCACCCCTCCACTTT. It is translated as CASSPQTFQRGSPLHF. Filled out from reference TRBV18 and TRBJ1-6, the complete variable domain reads NAGVMQNPRHLVRRRGQEARLRCSPMKGHSHVYWYRQLPEEGLKFMVYLQKENIIDESGMPKERFSAEFPKEGPSILRIQQVVRGDSAAYFCASSPQTFQRGSPLHFGNGTRLTVT.

This chain uses TRBV28 with TRBJ1-5; a possible D gene is TRBD1 (6 bases). Germline CDR1 is MDHEN and CDR2 is SYDVKM. V lost 6 bases, J lost 4 bases, and 16 bases lay in between. The CDR3 contains 15 residues. CDR3 loop: CASRERGAQNQPQHF. Written as DNA, the CDR3 is TGTGCCAGCAGGGAAAGGGGGGCTCAGAATCAGCCCCAGCATTTT.

The chain has TRBV4-1 and TRBJ2-3, with TRBD1 as a possible D gene (5 bases). Germline CDR1 is MGHRA and CDR2 is YSYEKL. The V gene lost 2 bases and the J gene lost 5 bases, with 14 bases spanning the gap. The CDR3 totals 15 residues. Here the CDR3 DNA reads TGCGCCAGCAGCCAACCAGGGCAGTTGGGAGATACGCAGTATTTT. Its translation: CASSQPGQLGDTQYF.

The V call is TRBV3-1 (or the pseudogene TRBV3-2), the J call TRBJ2-5; D may be TRBD2 (5 bases). V shed 4 bases and J shed 5 bases, with 17 bases lying between them. The CDR3 is 15 residues long. Germline V lookup: CDR1 LGHDT, CDR2 YNNKEL (reference sequence). The CDR3 sequence: CASSPRTSSGETQYF. The CDR3 DNA is TGTGCCAGCAGCCCTCGGACTTCCTCGGGGGAGACCCAGTACTTC.

This clone showed up just once. This chain links TRBV30 with TRBJ2-7; D is possibly TRBD1 (6 bases). Germline CDR1 is GTSNPN and CDR2 is SVGIG (reference sequence). V was trimmed by 2 bases and J by 2 bases, leaving 13 bases between them. The CDR3 has 14 residues. CDR3 protein: CAWSLGQPPYEQYF. CDR3 DNA sequence: TGTGCCTGGAGTCTTGGACAGCCACCCTACGAGCAGTACTTC.

This clone came up once. Other DNA sequences in the sample encode the same CDR3. The gene calls are TRBV6-1 and TRBJ2-7; weak D call: TRBD2 (6 bases). Germline V gene sequence: CDR1 MNHNS, CDR2 SASEGT. Trimming removed 3 bases at V and 0 bases at J, with 9 bases between. CDR3 length: 14 residues. The CDR3 region has the DNA TGTGCCAGCAGTGAGGGGGACTCCTCCTACGAGCAGTACTTC. It encodes CASSEGDSSYEQYF.

This clone was observed a single time. This rearrangement joins TRBV28 to TRBJ2-7, with 9 bases matching TRBD1. After removal of 7 bases from V and 4 bases from J, the junction contained 8 bases not matched to a gene. CDR3 length: 14 amino acids. The V gene's germline CDR1 is MDHEN and CDR2 SYDVKM. The CDR3 DNA sequence: TGTGCCAGCAATTCACAGGGGGCTTTTTACGAGCAGTACTTC. Translation gives CASNSQGAFYEQYF.

The chain recombines TRBV7-2 with TRBJ2-3; 10 positions agree with TRBD2. The CDR3 length is 15 residues. Germline CDR1 is SGHTA and CDR2 is FQGNSA. The J segment lost 2 bases and the V segment lost 6 bases, leaving 5 bases of the junction unmatched. The CDR3 reads CASSLTSGYTDTQYF. In DNA form, the CDR3 reads TGTGCCAGCAGTTTGACTAGCGGGTACACAGATACGCAGTATTTT.

This chain uses TRBV6-5 with TRBJ1-2; 12 bases are shared with TRBD1. This CDR3 has 14 residues. The V segment lost 6 bases and the J segment 5 bases; nucleotides outside the gene matches: 4. The germline CDR1 and CDR2 sequences are MNHEY and SVGAGI. CDR3 nucleotides: TGTGCCAGCAGAGGGACAGGGGGCGGGTATGGCTACACCTTC. Translating gives CASRGTGGGYGYTF.

The chain links TRBV6-2 or TRBV6-3 to TRBJ2-6; a possible D gene is TRBD2 (6 bases). The germline gives CDR1 MNHEY, CDR2 SVGEGT. The V end was cut by 5 bases, the J end by 0 bases, with 14 bases between. CDR3 length: 17 residues. In DNA, the CDR3 is TGTGCCAGCAGTCACGGGACGGGAGTCTCTGGGGCCAACGTCCTGACTTTC. Protein: CASSHGTGVSGANVLTF.

This chain connects TRBV18 to TRBJ1-3, with D possibly TRBD1 on 6 matching bases. V was shortened by 3 bases and J by 0 bases, with 18 bases between the two germline ends. This CDR3 is built from 18 residues. Per the germline V gene, CDR1 is KGHSH and CDR2 is LQKENI. The chain's CDR3 is CASSPFPGQTDSGNTIYF. The CDR3 nucleotides read TGTGCCAGCTCACCCTTTCCGGGACAAACTGACTCTGGAAACACCATATATTTT.

The V gene is TRBV6-1, the J gene TRBJ1-3; D is unclear. This CDR3 is built from 13 residues. Germline CDR1 MNHNS, CDR2 SASEGT. Trimming took 1 base from V and 3 from J, leaving 4 bases between them. The CDR3 sequence is CASSEGFGNTIYF. CDR3 DNA sequence: TGTGCCAGCAGTGAAGGTTTTGGAAACACCATATATTTT.

The rearrangement links TRBV10-3 to TRBJ2-7, with 7 nucleotides matching TRBD2. Germline values: CDR1 ENHRY, CDR2 SYGVKD. This CDR3 contains 14 residues. V gave up 4 bases and J gave up 5 bases; unmatched junction bases: 8. CDR3 protein: CAISVGGSFNEQYF. The CDR3 nucleotides are TGTGCCATCAGTGTTGGCGGGAGTTTCAACGAGCAGTACTTC.

The chain employs TRBV11-3 and TRBJ1-1; TRBD1 is a possible D gene (5 bases). V was trimmed by 3 bases and J by 3 bases, leaving 11 bases between them. Germline CDR1 and CDR2: SGHNT and YENEEA. This CDR3 comprises 14 residues. DNA of the CDR3: TGTGCCAGCAGCTTTTCGGCGGGGGACACTGAAGCTTTCTTT. Amino acid sequence: CASSFSAGDTEAFF. The full variable domain, its missing parts supplied by reference TRBV11-3 and TRBJ1-1, is EAGVVQSPRYKIIEKKQPVAFWCNPISGHNTLYWYLQNLGQGPELLIRYENEEAVDDSQLPKDRFSAERLKGVDSTLKIQPAELGDSAVYLCASSFSAGDTEAFFGQGTRLTVV.

The genes are TRBV5-4 and TRBJ1-1; D might be TRBD1 (5 bases). V was trimmed by 2 bases and J by 3 bases, leaving 17 bases between them. CDR3 length: 16 amino acids. CDR1 is SGHNT, CDR2 YYREEE, per germline (reference sequence). The DNA of the CDR3 is TGTGCCAGCAGCTTAGGGGAGGGTAAGAGGTACACTGAAGCTTTCTTT. This translates into CASSLGEGKRYTEAFF.